This entry concerns a single TCR beta chain. Its antigen is unknown. In this CDR3 the conserved last residue, phenylalanine or tryptophan, is missing, so a read error is likely. This sample was taken from a study of T cells in Graves' hyperthyroidism and ophthalmopathy. This CDR3 region has 13 residues. V gave up 3 bases and J gave up 2 bases, with 7 bases separating them. These patients, aged 18 to 65, had recently diagnosed hyperthyroidism lasting under 2 months. The PBMCs had their origin in around 10 ml of fresh peripheral blood. The study, taken as a whole, reports: Ophthalmopathy and stable hyperthyroidism were told apart by a 13 V-J model. Prediction of ophthalmopathy progression came a median roughly 6.7 months pre-onset.

RNA transcripts were the template for amplifying TCR beta CDR3 regions. The TCR CDR3 first-round RT-PCR relied on the HTBI primer set. TCRdb processed the multiplex PCR reads anew with MiXCR; each CDR3 protein has one entry. The data contain under 400,000 distinct CDR3 sequences, 13% of them singletons. The sequencing sample was made of blood. The V call is TRBV12-3 or TRBV12-4, the J call TRBJ1-1; D perhaps matches TRBD1 (5 bases). The receptor was isolated from a woman aged 18 to 35 with Graves' hyperthyroidism. This chain's CDR3 is CASSFGGNTEAFI. In nucleotides, the CDR3 is TGTGCCAGCAGTTTCGGGGGAAACACTGAAGCTTTCATT.